The rows below give T cell receptor beta chains drawn from one sample of a study of blood T cell repertoires in COVID-19. The method was immunoSEQ multiplex PCR; TCRdb's version includes in-frame clones alone and lacks a portion of them. The table lists about 350,000 clones, around nine tenths of them singletons. The source material was PBMCs or T cells enriched from blood (not recorded which). The receptors originated from a woman in her 30s who had been exposed to COVID-19. Each CDR3 is given with its conserved first and last residue. Fields, in order: J gene, clone size, V gene, D gene, CDR3 protein, CDR3 DNA. The D gene is left open where the match is weak. Expanded clones get a size class; other rows say once, few or many, or leave the size out.

J gene: TRBJ2-5
clone size: .
V gene: TRBV4-1
D gene: TRBD2
CDR3 protein: CASSQAGLVETQYF
CDR3 DNA: TGCGCCAGCAGCCAAGCAGGACTAGTTGAGACCCAGTACTTC

J gene: TRBJ1-6
clone size: .
V gene: TRBV12-3/TRBV12-4
D gene: .
CDR3 protein: CASSFYLGSPLHF
CDR3 DNA: TGTGCCAGCAGTTTTTACTTGGGCTCACCCCTCCACTTT

J gene: TRBJ2-7
clone size: .
V gene: TRBV28
D gene: .
CDR3 protein: CASSFTAAYEQYF
CDR3 DNA: TGTGCCAGCAGTTTCACCGCAGCCTACGAGCAGTACTTC

J gene: TRBJ1-2
clone size: .
V gene: TRBV19
D gene: .
CDR3 protein: CASGGKGTNYGYTF
CDR3 DNA: TGTGCCAGTGGAGGAAAGGGTACTAACTATGGCTACACCTTC

J gene: TRBJ2-3
clone size: .
V gene: TRBV5-4
D gene: .
CDR3 protein: CASSSWGRTDTQYF
CDR3 DNA: TGTGCCAGCAGCTCATGGGGCCGCACAGATACGCAGTATTTT

J gene: TRBJ2-7
clone size: .
V gene: TRBV14
D gene: TRBD2
CDR3 protein: CASSREGLATYEQYF
CDR3 DNA: TGTGCCAGCAGCCGGGAGGGACTAGCTACCTACGAGCAGTACTTC

J gene: TRBJ1-2
clone size: few
V gene: TRBV19
D gene: TRBD1
CDR3 protein: CASTHRGRGYTF
CDR3 DNA: TGTGCCAGCACCCACAGGGGCAGGGGCTACACCTTC

J gene: TRBJ1-5
clone size: .
V gene: TRBV28
D gene: .
CDR3 protein: CASSLLGQTYSNQPQHF
CDR3 DNA: TGTGCCAGCAGTTTATTAGGACAGACATATAGCAATCAGCCCCAGCATTTT

J gene: TRBJ1-6
clone size: .
V gene: TRBV28
D gene: .
CDR3 protein: CASSPGTVISSYNSPLHF
CDR3 DNA: TGTGCCAGCAGCCCCGGGACTGTTATTAGCTCCTATAATTCACCCCTCCACTTT

J gene: TRBJ2-3
clone size: once
V gene: TRBV24-1
D gene: TRBD2
CDR3 protein: CATSDARPERGALTDTQYF
CDR3 DNA: TGTGCCACCAGTGATGCCCGACCTGAGCGGGGGGCCCTTACAGATACGCAGTATTTT

J gene: TRBJ2-5
clone size: .
V gene: TRBV5-4
D gene: TRBD2
CDR3 protein: CASSSGLAGETQYF
CDR3 DNA: TGTGCCAGCAGCTCGGGACTAGCGGGGGAGACCCAGTACTTC

J gene: TRBJ2-7
clone size: .
V gene: TRBV5-1
D gene: TRBD2
CDR3 protein: CASSFGTSALYEQYF
CDR3 DNA: TGCGCCAGCAGCTTCGGGACTAGCGCACTCTACGAGCAGTACTTC

J gene: TRBJ1-2
clone size: .
V gene: TRBV10-3
D gene: .
CDR3 protein: CAISVDIYGYTF
CDR3 DNA: TGTGCCATCAGTGTAGACATCTATGGCTACACCTTC

J gene: TRBJ1-6
clone size: .
V gene: TRBV9
D gene: TRBD1
CDR3 protein: CASSAASGQGNNSPLHF
CDR3 DNA: TGTGCCAGCAGCGCCGCGTCAGGACAGGGAAATAATTCACCCCTCCACTTT

J gene: TRBJ2-5
clone size: .
V gene: TRBV6-5
D gene: TRBD2
CDR3 protein: CASSRESSGTETQYF
CDR3 DNA: TGTGCCAGCAGCCGAGAATCTAGCGGGACGGAGACCCAGTACTTC

J gene: TRBJ2-6
clone size: many
V gene: TRBV11-3
D gene: .
CDR3 protein: CASSYAGSGANVLTF
CDR3 DNA: TGTGCCAGCAGCTACGCGGGCTCTGGGGCCAACGTCCTGACTTTC

J gene: TRBJ1-2
clone size: .
V gene: TRBV6-1
D gene: .
CDR3 protein: CASSEAGHNGYTF
CDR3 DNA: TGTGCCAGCAGTGAAGCTGGACACAATGGCTACACCTTC

J gene: TRBJ2-3
clone size: .
V gene: TRBV7-6
D gene: TRBD2
CDR3 protein: CASSLGASGSWIDTQYF
CDR3 DNA: TGTGCCAGCAGCTTAGGGGCTAGCGGGAGCTGGATAGATACGCAGTATTTT

J gene: TRBJ2-2
clone size: .
V gene: TRBV19
D gene: .
CDR3 protein: CASRRGTGELFF
CDR3 DNA: TGTGCCAGTAGACGCGGGACCGGGGAGCTGTTTTTT

J gene: TRBJ2-2
clone size: .
V gene: TRBV19
D gene: .
CDR3 protein: CASSEQATLSGELFF
CDR3 DNA: TGTGCCAGTAGTGAACAGGCTACCTTGTCGGGGGAGCTGTTTTTT

J gene: TRBJ2-2
clone size: once
V gene: TRBV7-6
D gene: TRBD1
CDR3 protein: CASSPSTGNLSPNTGELFF
CDR3 DNA: TGTGCCAGCAGCCCCTCGACAGGGAATCTGTCCCCAAACACCGGGGAGCTGTTTTTT

J gene: TRBJ1-1
clone size: .
V gene: TRBV27
D gene: TRBD1
CDR3 protein: CASSYLTGGTEAFF
CDR3 DNA: TGTGCCAGCAGTTACCTAACAGGGGGCACTGAAGCTTTCTTT

J gene: TRBJ1-2
clone size: .
V gene: TRBV9
D gene: .
CDR3 protein: CASSAGDDIGQGTTFYGYTF
CDR3 DNA: TGTGCCAGCAGCGCCGGCGACGATATAGGACAAGGAACGACCTTCTATGGCTACACCTTC